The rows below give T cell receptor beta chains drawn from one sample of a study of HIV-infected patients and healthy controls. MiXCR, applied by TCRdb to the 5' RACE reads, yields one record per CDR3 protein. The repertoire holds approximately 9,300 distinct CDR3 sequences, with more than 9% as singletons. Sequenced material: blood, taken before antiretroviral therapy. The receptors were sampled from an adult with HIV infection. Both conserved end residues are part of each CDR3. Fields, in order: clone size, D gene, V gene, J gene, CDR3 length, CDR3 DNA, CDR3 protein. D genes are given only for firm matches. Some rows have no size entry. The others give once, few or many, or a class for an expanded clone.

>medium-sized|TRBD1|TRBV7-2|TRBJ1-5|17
TGTGCCAGCAGCGTGACGTGGAGAGGACAGGGGGCTCAGCCCCAGCATTTT
CASSVTWRGQGAQPQHF
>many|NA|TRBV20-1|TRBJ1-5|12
TGCAGTCAGGGTCGGCGCAATCAGCCCCAGCATTTT
CSQGRRNQPQHF
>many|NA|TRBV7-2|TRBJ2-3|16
TGTGCCAGCAGCTTAGCGATTGGCTTACCGGCAGATACGCAGTATTTT
CASSLAIGLPADTQYF
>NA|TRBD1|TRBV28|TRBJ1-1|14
TGTGCCAGCAGCCGACAGGGTATTAGCACTGAAGCTTTCTTT
CASSRQGISTEAFF
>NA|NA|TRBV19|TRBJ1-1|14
TGTGCCAGTACCCTACGGGGGGCGAACACTGAAGCTTTCTTT
CASTLRGANTEAFF
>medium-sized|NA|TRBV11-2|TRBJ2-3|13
TGTGCCACCCGCCGGGGAATCACAGATACGCAGTATTTT
CATRRGITDTQYF
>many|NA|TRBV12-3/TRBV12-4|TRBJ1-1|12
TGTGCCAGCAGCTCCCAGGGGACAGAAGCTTTCTTT
CASSSQGTEAFF
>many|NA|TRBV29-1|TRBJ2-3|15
TGCAGCGTCCAATTGAGTGTTTCTAGCGCAGATACGCAGTATTTT
CSVQLSVSSADTQYF
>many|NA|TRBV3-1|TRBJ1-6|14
TGTGCCAGCAGCCAACGGGGGGCGAATTCACCCCTCCACTTT
CASSQRGANSPLHF
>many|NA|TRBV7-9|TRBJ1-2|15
TGTGCCAGCAGCTTATCTGGACAGATTAACTATGGCTACACCTTC
CASSLSGQINYGYTF
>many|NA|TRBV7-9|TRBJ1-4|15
TGTGCCAGCAGCCCTTCGGGTCGACCTAATGAAAAACTGTTTTTT
CASSPSGRPNEKLFF
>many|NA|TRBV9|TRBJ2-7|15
TGTGCCAGCAGCTTCCTCCGGGACGCCTCCTACGAGCAGTACTTC
CASSFLRDASYEQYF
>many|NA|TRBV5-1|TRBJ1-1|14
TGCGCCAGCAGCTTGGACGGCCTGAACACTGAAGCTTTCTTT
CASSLDGLNTEAFF
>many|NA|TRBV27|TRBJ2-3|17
TGTGCCAGCAAACCGGACTTCTCATCTCTCAGCACAGATACGCAGTATTTT
CASKPDFSSLSTDTQYF
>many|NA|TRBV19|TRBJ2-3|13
TGTGCCAGTACAGAGAGCATAGCAGATACGCAGTATTTT
CASTESIADTQYF
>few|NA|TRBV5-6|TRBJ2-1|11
TGTGCCAGCAGCTTGGGGGGGGAGAGCTTCTTC
CASSLGGESFF
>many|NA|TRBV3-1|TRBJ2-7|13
TGTGCCAGCAGCCAAGGACATCCCTACGAGCAGTACTTC
CASSQGHPYEQYF
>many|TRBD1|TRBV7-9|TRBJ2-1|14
TGTGCCAGCACTCCGGGACAGGTCTACAATGAGCAGTTCTTC
CASTPGQVYNEQFF
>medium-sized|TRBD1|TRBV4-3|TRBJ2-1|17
TGCGCCAGCAGCCAAACCCTGGGACAGGGGGCTTTCAATGAGCAGTTCTTC
CASSQTLGQGAFNEQFF
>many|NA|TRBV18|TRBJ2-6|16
TGTGCCAGCTCACTTACAGGGCAGCGTGGGGCCAACGTCCTGACTTTC
CASSLTGQRGANVLTF
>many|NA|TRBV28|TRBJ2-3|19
TGTGCCAGCAGTTCCCCAGTGACCATTCAAGAAGAGAACACAGATACGCAGTATTTT
CASSSPVTIQEENTDTQYF
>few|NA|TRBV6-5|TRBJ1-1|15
TGTGCCAGCAGTTACTCGAGACCCTGGGCCCTGGGGGCTTTCTTT
CASSYSRPWALGAFF
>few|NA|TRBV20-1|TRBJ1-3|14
TGCAGTGCTTCTCACATAAGCTCTGGAAACACCATATATTTT
CSASHISSGNTIYF
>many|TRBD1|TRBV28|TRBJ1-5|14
TGTGCCAGCAGTCAGGGGGGGGTCAATCAGCCCCAGCATTTT
CASSQGGVNQPQHF
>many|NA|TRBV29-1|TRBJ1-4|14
TGCAGCGTATCCCCGGGACCGCTCCCAGGAAAACTGTTTTTT
CSVSPGPLPGKLFF
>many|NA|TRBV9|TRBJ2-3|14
TGTGCCAGCAGCGTAGACAGGGCAGCAGATACGCAGTATTTT
CASSVDRAADTQYF
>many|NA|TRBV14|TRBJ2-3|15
TGTGCCAGCAGCCAAGGTTCGGGAGCGACAGATACGCAGTATTTT
CASSQGSGATDTQYF
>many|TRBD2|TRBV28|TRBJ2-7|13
TGTGCCAGCGGGTGGGGAGGGCCCTACGAGCAGTACTTC
CASGWGGPYEQYF
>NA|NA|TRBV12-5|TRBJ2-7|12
TGTGCTAGTGGTCCGGGACGGGCCGAGCAGTACTTC
CASGPGRAEQYF
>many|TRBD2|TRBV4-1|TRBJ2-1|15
TGCGCCAGCAGCCTTGGGACTAGCGTTAACAATGAGCAGTTCTTC
CASSLGTSVNNEQFF
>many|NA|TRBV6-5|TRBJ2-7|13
TGTGCCAGCAGTCCCGGACCGTCCTACGAGCAGTACTTC
CASSPGPSYEQYF
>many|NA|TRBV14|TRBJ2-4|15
TGTGCCAGCAGCCAAGGCCGTTTAGGCAAAAACATTCAGTACTTC
CASSQGRLGKNIQYF
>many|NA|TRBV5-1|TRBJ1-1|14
TGCGCCAGCAACAAGGACACCTCGAACACTGAAGCTTTCTTT
CASNKDTSNTEAFF
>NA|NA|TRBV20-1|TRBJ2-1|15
TGCAGTGCTAGAGATTTTGCGTACTTGCACAATGAGCAGTTCTTC
CSARDFAYLHNEQFF
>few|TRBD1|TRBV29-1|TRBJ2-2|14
TGCAGCGTTTATGGGACAGGCTCCACCGGGGAGCTGTTTTTT
CSVYGTGSTGELFF
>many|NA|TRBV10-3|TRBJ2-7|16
TGTGCCATCAGTCTACCCCCGGGCAGGGACTCCTACGAGCAGTACTTC
CAISLPPGRDSYEQYF
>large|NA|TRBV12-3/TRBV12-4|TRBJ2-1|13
TGTGCCAGCTCAGGGAACCCCACGAATGAGCAGTTCTTC
CASSGNPTNEQFF
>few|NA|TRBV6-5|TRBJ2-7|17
TGTGCCAGCAGTTACTCGAGTCCGACAGCAACCTCCTACGAGCAGTACTTC
CASSYSSPTATSYEQYF
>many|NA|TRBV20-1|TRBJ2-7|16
TGCAGTGCTAGTAATACGTGGTCCAAGGCTAACTACGAGCAGTACTTC
CSASNTWSKANYEQYF